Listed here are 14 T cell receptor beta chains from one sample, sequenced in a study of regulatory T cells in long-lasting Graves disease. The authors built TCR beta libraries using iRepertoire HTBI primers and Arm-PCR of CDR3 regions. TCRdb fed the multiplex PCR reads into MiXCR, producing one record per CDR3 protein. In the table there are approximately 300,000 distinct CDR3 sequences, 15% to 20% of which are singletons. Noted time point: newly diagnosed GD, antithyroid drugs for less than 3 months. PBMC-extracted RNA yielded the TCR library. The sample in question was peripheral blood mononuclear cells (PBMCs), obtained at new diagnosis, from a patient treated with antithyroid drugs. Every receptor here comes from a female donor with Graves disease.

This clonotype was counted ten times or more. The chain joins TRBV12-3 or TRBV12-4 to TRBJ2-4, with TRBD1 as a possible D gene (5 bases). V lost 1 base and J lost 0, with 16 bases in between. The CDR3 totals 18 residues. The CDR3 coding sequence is TGTGCCAGCAGTTTAGAGGGGTCGGCAGGCCTAGCCAAAAACATTCAGTACTTC. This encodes CASSLEGSAGLAKNIQYF.

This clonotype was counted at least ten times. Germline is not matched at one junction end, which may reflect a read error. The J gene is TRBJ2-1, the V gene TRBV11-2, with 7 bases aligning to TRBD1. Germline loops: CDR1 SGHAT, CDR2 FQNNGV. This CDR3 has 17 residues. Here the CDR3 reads CASSFYRGLSSYNELFF. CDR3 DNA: TGTGCCAGCAGCTTCTACAGGGGCCTGAGCTCCTACAATGAGCTGTTCTTC.

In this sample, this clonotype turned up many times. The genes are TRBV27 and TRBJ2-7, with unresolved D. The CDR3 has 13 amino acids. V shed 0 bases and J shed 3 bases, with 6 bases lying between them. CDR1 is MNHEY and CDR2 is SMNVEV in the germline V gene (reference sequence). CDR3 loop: CASSLSNRYEQYF. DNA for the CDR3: TGTGCCAGCAGTTTATCGAACCGCTACGAGCAGTACTTC.

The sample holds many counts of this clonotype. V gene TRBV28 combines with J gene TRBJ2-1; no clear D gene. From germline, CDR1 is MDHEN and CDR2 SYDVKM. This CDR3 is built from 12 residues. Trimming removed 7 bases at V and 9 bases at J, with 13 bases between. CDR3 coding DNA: TGTGCCAGCAATTTGAAACCCGGTGAGCAGTTCTTC. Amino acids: CASNLKPGEQFF.

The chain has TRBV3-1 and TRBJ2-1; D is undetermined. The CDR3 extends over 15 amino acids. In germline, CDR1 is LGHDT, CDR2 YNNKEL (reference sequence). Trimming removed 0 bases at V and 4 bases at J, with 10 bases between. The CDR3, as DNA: TGTGCCAGCAGCCAAGATCGAAGTACTTACAATGAGCAGTTCTTC. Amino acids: CASSQDRSTYNEQFF.

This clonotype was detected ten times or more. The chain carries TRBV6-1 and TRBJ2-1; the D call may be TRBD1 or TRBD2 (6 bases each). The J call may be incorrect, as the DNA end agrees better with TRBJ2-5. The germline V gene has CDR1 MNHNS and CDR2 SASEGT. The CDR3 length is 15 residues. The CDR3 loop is CASNPRGRGRETQYF. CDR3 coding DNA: TGTGCCAGCAACCCTCGGGGGCGGGGCCGAGAGACCCAGTACTTC.

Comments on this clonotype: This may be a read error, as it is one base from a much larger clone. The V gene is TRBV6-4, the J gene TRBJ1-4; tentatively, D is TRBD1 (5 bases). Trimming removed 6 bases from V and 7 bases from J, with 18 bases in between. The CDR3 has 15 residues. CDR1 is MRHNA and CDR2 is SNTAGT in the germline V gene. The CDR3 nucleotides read TGTGCCAGCAGAACCGGGGCGAACTCGGCTGAAAAACTGTTTTTT. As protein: CASRTGANSAEKLFF.

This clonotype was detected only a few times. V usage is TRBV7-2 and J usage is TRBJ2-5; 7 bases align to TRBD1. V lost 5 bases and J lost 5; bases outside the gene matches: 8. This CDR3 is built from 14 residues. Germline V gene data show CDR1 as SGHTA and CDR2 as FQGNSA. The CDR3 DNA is TGTGCCAGCAGCCCAAACAGGGGAGCCGAGACCCAGTACTTC. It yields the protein CASSPNRGAETQYF. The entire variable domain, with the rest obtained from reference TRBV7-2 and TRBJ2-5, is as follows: GAGVSQSPSNKVTEKGKDVELRCDPISGHTALYWYRQSLGQGLEFLIYFQGNSAPDKSGLPSDRFSAERTGGSVSTLTIQRTQQEDSAVYLCASSPNRGAETQYFGPGTRLLVL.

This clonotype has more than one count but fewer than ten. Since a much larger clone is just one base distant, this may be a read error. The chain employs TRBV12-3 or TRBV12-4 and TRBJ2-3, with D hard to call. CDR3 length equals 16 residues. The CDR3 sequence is CVSSFTGVGRQDTQYF. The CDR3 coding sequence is TGTGTCAGCAGTTTTACCGGTGTGGGCAGGCAAGATACGCAGTATTTT.

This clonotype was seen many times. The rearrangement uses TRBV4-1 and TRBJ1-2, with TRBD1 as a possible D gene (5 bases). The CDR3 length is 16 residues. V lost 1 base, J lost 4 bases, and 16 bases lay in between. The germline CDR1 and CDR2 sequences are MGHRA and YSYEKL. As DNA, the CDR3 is TGCGCCAGCAGCCAAGGGGACGGGACTCCTGGCTATGGCTACACCTTC. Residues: CASSQGDGTPGYGYTF.

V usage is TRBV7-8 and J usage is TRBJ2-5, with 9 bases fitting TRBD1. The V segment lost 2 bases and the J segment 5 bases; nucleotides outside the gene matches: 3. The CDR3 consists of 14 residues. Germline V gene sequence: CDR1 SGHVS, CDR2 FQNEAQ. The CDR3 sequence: CASSLTGGTETQYF. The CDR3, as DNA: TGTGCCAGCAGCTTAACAGGGGGCACGGAGACCCAGTACTTC.

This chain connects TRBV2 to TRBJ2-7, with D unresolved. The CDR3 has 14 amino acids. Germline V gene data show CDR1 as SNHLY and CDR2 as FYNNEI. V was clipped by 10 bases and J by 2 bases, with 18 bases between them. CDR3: CATTGLESPYEQYF. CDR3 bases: TGTGCCACCACCGGGCTAGAATCGCCCTACGAGCAGTACTTC.

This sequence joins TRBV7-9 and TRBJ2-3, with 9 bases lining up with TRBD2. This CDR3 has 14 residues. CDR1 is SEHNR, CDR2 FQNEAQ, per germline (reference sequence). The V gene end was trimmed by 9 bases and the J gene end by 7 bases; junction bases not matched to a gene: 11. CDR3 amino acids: CASISAGGTHTQYF. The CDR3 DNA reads TGTGCCAGTATATCAGCGGGGGGCACCCATACGCAGTATTTT.

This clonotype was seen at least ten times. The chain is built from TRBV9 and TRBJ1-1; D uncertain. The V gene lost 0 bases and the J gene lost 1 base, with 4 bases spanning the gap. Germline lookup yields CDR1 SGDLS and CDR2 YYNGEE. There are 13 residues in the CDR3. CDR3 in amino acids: CASSVAKNTEAFF. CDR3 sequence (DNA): TGTGCCAGCAGCGTAGCTAAGAACACTGAAGCTTTCTTT.